The sequence of this T cell receptor (beta chain) was determined in a study of blood T cell repertoires in COVID-19. About the study: Sources were T cells, B-cell-depleted T cells, or PBMCs; the material itself was cDNA or gDNA.

Original data processing: Estimated nucleated cell counts came from reference gene primer amplification. Only in-frame clones appear in the TCRdb table, and some are missing; sequencing was by immunoSEQ multiplex PCR. That table gives V, J and clone size, and the DNA gave D and trimming. The sample has tens of thousands of clones, 94% seen once. The CDR3 extends over 17 amino acids. Trimming took off 5 bases at V and 7 bases at J, with 26 bases between the two ends. The germline V gene has CDR1 SGHTA and CDR2 FQGNSA. V and J are TRBV7-2 and TRBJ1-1; the D gene is possibly TRBD1 (6 bases). This clonotype was obtained from a human donor with active COVID-19. The donor label of this sample is uncertain. The source material was peripheral blood. The CDR3 DNA is TGTGCCAGCAGCCCACAGGGAGGGGGTTTCCTCGCCTATGAAGCTTTCTTT. Its protein is CASSPQGGGFLAYEAFF.